The next 4 T cell receptor beta chains were all read from a single sample in a study of blood T cell repertoires in COVID-19. Using immunoSEQ multiplex PCR, the repertoire was profiled, and TCRdb retains in-frame clones only, with some absent. This table holds 95,000 to 110,000 clones, 75% to 95% found once. Sequenced: peripheral blood. All receptors derive from a woman in her 30s with acute or convalescent COVID-19.

This clone was seen a single time. V gene TRBV28 combines with J gene TRBJ1-6, with D perhaps TRBD1 (5 bases). Germline CDR1 is MDHEN and CDR2 is SYDVKM. With 6 bases removed from V and 7 bases from J, the gap between germline ends came to 13 bases. The CDR3 is made up of 14 amino acids. CDR3: CASRERTRNSPLHF. The CDR3 DNA reads TGTGCCAGCAGGGAAAGGACAAGGAATTCACCCCTCCACTTT.

This clone was seen once. J is TRBJ2-6 and V is TRBV25-1; 8 bases align to TRBD1. This CDR3 is built from 18 residues. V shed 5 bases, J shed 2 bases, and the junction held 11 bases outside the gene matches. Per germline, CDR1 MGHDK and CDR2 SYGVNS. CDR3 sequence: CASSRRTGSRPGANVLTF. CDR3 DNA: TGTGCCAGCAGTAGGCGGACAGGGAGTCGCCCTGGGGCCAACGTCCTGACTTTC.

J is TRBJ1-5 and V is TRBV4-1; D is unresolved. CDR3 length: 16 residues. CDR1 is MGHRA, CDR2 YSYEKL, per germline. Trimming cost V 1 base and J 7 bases, with 17 bases left between them. The CDR3 is CASSQAGSLLDQPQHF. DNA for the CDR3: TGCGCCAGCAGCCAAGCAGGATCACTGCTCGACCAGCCCCAGCATTTT.

The gene calls are TRBV4-3 and TRBJ2-3, with 9 positions matching TRBD2. The CDR3 loop spans 17 amino acids. V trimming: 5 bases; J trimming: 4 bases; junction bases outside the gene matches: 13. Germline V gene lookup returns CDR1 LGHNA and CDR2 YSLEER. CDR3 region: CASSYAIGSGSADTQYF. The CDR3 nucleotides read TGCGCCAGCAGCTACGCGATAGGTAGCGGGAGCGCAGATACGCAGTATTTT.